This is a list of T cell receptor beta chains from one sample in a study of blood T cell repertoires in COVID-19. Method: immunoSEQ multiplex PCR; TCRdb's copy keeps in-frame clones and lacks some. The sample has some 300,000 clones, around 92% seen once; the top ten hold less than 3%. The sequenced sample consisted of PBMCs or T cells enriched from blood (not recorded which). The origin of the receptors is a woman between 50 and 59 years old who had been exposed to COVID-19. Each CDR3 is given with its conserved first and last residue. A D gene is named only where the DNA matches it firmly. Clone size is given for some rows only: seen once, a few or many times, or a class if the clone is expanded.

J,size,V,D,CDR3,DNA
TRBJ1-2,once,TRBV6-4,NA,CASTPRDIPF,TGTGCCAGCACTCCCCGGGATATACCCTTC
TRBJ1-3,NA,TRBV7-9,TRBD1,CASSLIGQGITSGNTIYF,TGTGCCAGCAGCTTGATAGGACAGGGAATCACCTCTGGAAACACCATATATTTT
TRBJ1-6,NA,TRBV3-1/TRBV3-2,TRBD1,CASSPGQGAYSPLHF,TGTGCCAGCAGCCCCGGCCAGGGGGCATATTCACCCCTCCACTTT
TRBJ2-1,NA,TRBV5-1,TRBD1,CASSTGAPGGQGYQRPSLREQFF,TGCGCCAGCAGCACGGGGGCCCCCGGGGGACAGGGTTACCAACGGCCCAGTCTACGTGAGCAGTTCTTC
TRBJ1-3,NA,TRBV30,NA,CAWSVQNSGNTIYF,TGTGCCTGGAGTGTACAGAACTCTGGAAACACCATATATTTT
TRBJ1-4,NA,TRBV28,NA,CASSLIQGSTTNEKLFF,TGTGCCAGCAGTTTGATTCAGGGAAGTACCACTAATGAAAAACTGTTTTTT
TRBJ1-1,NA,TRBV5-1,TRBD1,CASSKGQGAVEAFF,TGCGCCAGCAGCAAAGGACAGGGGGCTGTTGAAGCTTTCTTT
TRBJ1-1,NA,TRBV5-1,TRBD1,CASSLFGQGNPEAFF,TGCGCCAGCAGCTTGTTTGGACAGGGGAACCCTGAAGCTTTCTTT
TRBJ1-1,NA,TRBV28,NA,CASSAPEDREAFF,TGTGCCAGCAGTGCCCCGGAGGACAGAGAAGCTTTCTTT
TRBJ2-2,NA,TRBV29-1,NA,CSVERGSPGELFF,TGCAGCGTTGAACGCGGTTCTCCCGGGGAGCTGTTTTTT
TRBJ2-1,NA,TRBV7-2,TRBD2,CASSFSPRGGSRNEQFF,TGTGCCAGCAGCTTCAGTCCACGGGGGGGCTCGAGGAATGAGCAGTTCTTC